This TCR beta chain was documented in a study of Graves' ophthalmopathy and Graves' hyperthyroidism. Study results and limitations: Ophthalmopathy cases were distinguished from stable hyperthyroidism by a 13-signature model, reaching approximately 88% sensitivity and about 81% specificity. Most expanded clonotypes in thyroid above 0.001 frequency also showed up in blood. The model achieved 70.59% sensitivity and 72% to 85% specificity for ophthalmopathy progression.

A word on this clonotype: The antigen is undetermined.

Symptoms, serum thyroxine and TRAb, thyroid ultrasound, and orbital computed tomography formed the diagnostic basis. Deletions cut 6 bases from V and 7 bases from J, with 18 bases between. The CDR3 is 13 residues long. CDR1 is SQVTM, CDR2 ANQGSEA, per germline. As the template, RNA transcripts were used to amplify TCR beta CDR3 regions. The library came from an HTBI-primed first-round RT-PCR and a second-round multiplex PCR. TCRdb recomputed calls from the multiplex PCR reads with MiXCR, one row per CDR3 protein. The data hold around 1.1 million distinct CDR3 sequences, with about 35% observed a single time.

The sequencing sample was made of peripheral blood or thyroid tissue (not recorded which). This clonotype was obtained from an adult man with Graves' hyperthyroidism. The V call is TRBV29-1, the J call TRBJ1-2, with TRBD1 as a possible D gene (6 bases). The CDR3 reads CSVLQWTASGYTF. DNA for the CDR3: TGCAGCGTCCTACAATGGACAGCCTCTGGCTACACCTTC.